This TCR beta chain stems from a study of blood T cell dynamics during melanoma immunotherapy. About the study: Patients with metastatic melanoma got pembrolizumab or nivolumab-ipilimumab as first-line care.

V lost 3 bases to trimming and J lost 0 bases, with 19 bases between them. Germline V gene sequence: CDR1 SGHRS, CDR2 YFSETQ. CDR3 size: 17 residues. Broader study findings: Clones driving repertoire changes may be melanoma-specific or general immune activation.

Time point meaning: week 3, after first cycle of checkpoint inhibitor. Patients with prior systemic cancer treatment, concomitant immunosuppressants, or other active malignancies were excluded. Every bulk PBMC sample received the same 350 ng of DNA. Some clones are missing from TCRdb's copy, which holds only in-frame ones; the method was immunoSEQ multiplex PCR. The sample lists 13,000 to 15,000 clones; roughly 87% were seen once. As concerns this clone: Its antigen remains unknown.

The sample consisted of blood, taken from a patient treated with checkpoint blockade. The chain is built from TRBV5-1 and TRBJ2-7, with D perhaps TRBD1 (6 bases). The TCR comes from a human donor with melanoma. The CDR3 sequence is CASSSGVGPRYSYEQYF. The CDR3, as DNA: TGCGCCAGCAGCTCAGGGGTGGGACCACGTTACTCCTACGAGCAGTACTTC.